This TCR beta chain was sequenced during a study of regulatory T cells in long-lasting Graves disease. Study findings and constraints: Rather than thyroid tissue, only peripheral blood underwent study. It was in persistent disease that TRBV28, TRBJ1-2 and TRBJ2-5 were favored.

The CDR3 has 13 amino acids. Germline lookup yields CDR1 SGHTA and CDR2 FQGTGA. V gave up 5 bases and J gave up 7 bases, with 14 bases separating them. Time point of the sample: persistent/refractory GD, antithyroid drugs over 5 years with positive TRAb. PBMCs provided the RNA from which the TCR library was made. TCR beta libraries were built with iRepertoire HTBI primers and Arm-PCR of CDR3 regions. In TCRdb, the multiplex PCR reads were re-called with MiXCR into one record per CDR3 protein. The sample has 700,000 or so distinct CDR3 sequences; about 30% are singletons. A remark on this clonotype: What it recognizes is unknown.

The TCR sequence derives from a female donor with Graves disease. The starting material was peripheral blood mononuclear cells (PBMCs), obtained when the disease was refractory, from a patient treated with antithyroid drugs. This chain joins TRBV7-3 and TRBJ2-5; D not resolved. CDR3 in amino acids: CASSTDPPGTQYF. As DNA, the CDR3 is TGTGCCAGCAGCACGGACCCCCCCGGGACCCAGTACTTC.